This entry features one TCR beta chain sequence. What it binds is not known. The authors took one heparinised blood draw, averaging approximately 120 mL, from each donor. The data were taken from a study of beta chain features in type 1 diabetes. On the study more broadly: Healthy donors and patients had similar age, gender and cell yields.

Overall study findings and caveats: Researchers report that Type 1 diabetes patients had moderately but significantly shorter TCRB CDR3s across all four CD4+ subsets. Across patients, naive, central memory and Treg TCRB repertoires exhibited apparently greater similarity than was observed across healthy donors. A definitive answer on HLA type influencing TCRB rearrangement was not reached here.

V dropped 4 bases and J dropped 0 bases, with 8 bases sitting between them. The CDR3 sequence is 14 residues long. Germline V gene sequence: CDR1 SGHRS, CDR2 YFSETQ. Of the isolated RNA, all was reverse transcribed, and so the sequenced material was expressed TCRB transcripts. The repertoire was sequenced with immunoSEQ multiplex PCR; TCRdb's copy has only in-frame clones and lacks some. The sample holds some 250,000 clones; roughly 13% are singletons and the top ten take approximately 0.018%. This chain joins TRBV5-1 and TRBJ1-5; D is uncertain. The receptor's source is a man aged 25-45 years with type 1 diabetes. The source material was naive CD4+ T cells from blood. The CDR3 nucleotides read TGCGCCAGCAGCCGATCCTATAGCAATCAGCCCCAGCATTTT. It yields the protein CASSRSYSNQPQHF.